Listed here are 20 T cell receptor beta chains from one sample, sequenced in a study of beta chain features in type 1 diabetes. Reverse transcribing all isolated RNA meant expressed TCRB transcripts were sequenced. Profiled with immunoSEQ multiplex PCR; TCRdb holds only in-frame clones, not every one. The repertoire consists of about 24,000 clones, with roughly two thirds occurring once and the leading ten covering 2% to 2.5%. The source material was Tregs from blood. These receptors all come from a woman aged 40 to 50 in good health.

The rearrangement joins TRBV14 to TRBJ1-1, with unresolved D. Germline-derived CDR1 and CDR2 are SGHDN and FVKESK. The CDR3 has 13 amino acids. V lost 2 bases, J lost 1 base, and 5 bases lay in between. CDR3 sequence reads: CASSQRQNTEAFF. CDR3 DNA: TGTGCCAGCAGCCAAAGACAGAACACTGAAGCTTTCTTT. Supplemented by reference TRBV14 and TRBJ1-1, the full variable domain reads EAGVTQFPSHSVIEKGQTVTLRCDPISGHDNLYWYRRVMGKEIKFLLHFVKESKQDESGMPNNRFLAERTGGTYSTLKVQPAELEDSGVYFCASSQRQNTEAFFGQGTRLTVV.

This clone has a single count. The chain has TRBV7-9 and TRBJ2-7, with 8 positions matching TRBD1. With V trimmed by 0 bases and J by 6 bases, 10 bases remained unmatched. This CDR3 has 16 amino acids. Germline V gene sequence: CDR1 SEHNR, CDR2 FQNEAQ (reference sequence). This CDR3 reads CASSLAHADRESEQYF. In nucleotides, the CDR3 is TGTGCCAGCAGCTTAGCGCATGCGGACAGGGAATCCGAGCAGTACTTC.

V gene TRBV10-2 combines with J gene TRBJ2-3, with TRBD2 identical over 9 bases. Germline V gene lookup returns CDR1 WSHSY and CDR2 SAAADI. Unmatched junction bases numbered 5, after V lost 3 bases and J lost 4 bases. The CDR3 sequence is 15 residues long. For the CDR3, the DNA is TGCGCCAGCAGTGATAGCGGACTAGCGTCAGATACGCAGTATTTT. This translates into CASSDSGLASDTQYF.

The chain employs TRBV5-1 and TRBJ1-5; 9 bases match TRBD1. The CDR3 is made up of 15 amino acids. Germline V gives CDR1 SGHRS, CDR2 YFSETQ. The ends lost 2 bases at V and 6 bases at J; junction bases unmatched: 6. The CDR3 sequence is CASSLGTGWSQPQHF. In DNA form, the CDR3 reads TGCGCCAGCAGCTTAGGGACAGGGTGGAGTCAGCCCCAGCATTTT.

The chain couples TRBV5-6 to TRBJ2-7, with D perhaps TRBD1 (5 bases). The V gene lost 0 bases and the J gene lost 6 bases, with 16 bases spanning the gap. Germline V gene lookup returns CDR1 SGHDT and CDR2 YYEEEE. CDR3 size: 15 residues. Here the CDR3 DNA reads TGTGCCAGCAGCTTGGGGTTCAGGGTAAATGGCGAGCAGTACTTC. Residues: CASSLGFRVNGEQYF.

The rearrangement links TRBV7-2 to TRBJ2-3, with D possibly matching TRBD1 (6 bases). This CDR3 region has 15 residues. V was clipped by 3 bases and J by 2 bases, with 12 bases between them. CDR1 SGHTA and CDR2 FQGNSA come from the germline V gene. Here the CDR3 reads CASSFGQSYTDTQYF. CDR3 bases: TGTGCCAGCAGCTTTGGACAGAGTTACACAGATACGCAGTATTTT.

This CDR3 reads CASSYSRGRGNLEAFF. CDR3 DNA sequence: TGTGCCAGCAGTTACTCGAGGGGCAGGGGGAACCTTGAAGCTTTCTTT. The chain uses TRBV6-6 and TRBJ1-1, with 7 bases lining up with TRBD1. Unmatched junction bases numbered 11, after V lost 0 bases and J lost 7 bases. Germline assignment: CDR1 MNHNY and CDR2 SVGAGI (reference sequence). The CDR3 is 16 residues long.

The V gene is TRBV5-1, the J gene TRBJ1-1, with D unclear. From germline, CDR1 is SGHRS and CDR2 YFSETQ. Deletions cut 4 bases from V and 5 bases from J, with 6 bases between. There are 11 residues in the CDR3. CDR3 protein: CASSEATEAFF. In nucleotides, the CDR3 is TGCGCCAGCAGCGAGGCGACTGAAGCTTTCTTT. Based on the CDR3 plus reference TRBV5-1 and TRBJ1-1, the full variable domain is KAGVTQTPRYLIKTRGQQVTLSCSPISGHRSVSWYQQTPGQGLQFLFEYFSETQRNKGNFPGRFSGRQFSNSRSEMNVSTLELGDSALYLCASSEATEAFFGQGTRLTVV.

The chain is built from TRBV5-5 and TRBJ1-4; D unclear. Trimming cost V 0 bases and J 8 bases, with 14 bases left between them. The CDR3 runs 15 residues. CDR1 is SGHKS and CDR2 is YYEKEE in the germline V gene (reference sequence). The CDR3 is CASSLERELREKLFF. CDR3 nucleotides: TGTGCCAGCAGCTTGGAGAGGGAATTACGAGAAAAACTGTTTTTT.

The CDR3 nucleotides are TGTGCCAGCAGCTTCCGCGACAGGGGCACAGATACGCAGTATTTT. Translated: CASSFRDRGTDTQYF. The genes are TRBV11-2 and TRBJ2-3; TRBD1 matches 7 bases. Unmatched junction bases numbered 4, after V lost 3 bases and J lost 1 base. This CDR3 is 15 amino acids long. CDR1 SGHAT and CDR2 FQNNGV come from the germline V gene.

The chain carries TRBV29-1 and TRBJ2-5; a possible D gene is TRBD2 (7 bases). Germline assignment: CDR1 SQVTM and CDR2 ANQGSEA. This CDR3 region has 12 residues. Trimming left V 3 bases short and J 5 bases short, with 10 bases between. The CDR3, as DNA: TGCAGCGTTGAGGGGGGGCTTGAGACCCAGTACTTC. Translation gives CSVEGGLETQYF.

This chain connects TRBV27 to TRBJ1-5; a possible D gene is TRBD1 (5 bases). Trimming removed 3 bases at V and 6 bases at J, with 6 bases between. Germline V lookup: CDR1 MNHEY, CDR2 SMNVEV (reference sequence). CDR3 length equals 12 residues. The CDR3 here is CASSFGGQPQHF. CDR3 DNA: TGTGCCAGCAGTTTCGGGGGTCAGCCCCAGCATTTT.

This clone was seen only a few times. The chain joins TRBV6-1 to TRBJ1-6; the match to TRBD1 covers 7 bases. Germline CDR1 MNHNS, CDR2 SASEGT. V lost 3 bases, J lost 3 bases, and 5 bases stayed unmatched. This CDR3 spans 16 amino acids. CDR3 sequence: CASSDMGQNYNSPLHF. The DNA of the CDR3 is TGTGCCAGCAGTGATATGGGACAGAACTATAATTCACCCCTCCACTTT.

The chain couples TRBV18 to TRBJ2-7; the D gene is possibly TRBD1 (6 bases). This CDR3 is 14 amino acids long. Trimming removed 1 base from V and 1 base from J, with 8 bases in between. Looked up from germline, CDR1 is KGHSH and CDR2 is LQKENI. In nucleotides, the CDR3 is TGTGCCAGCTCACCACAAGGACAGTCCTACGAGCAGTACTTC. This translates into CASSPQGQSYEQYF.

The chain has TRBV19 and TRBJ2-7, with a tentative D call TRBD1 (5 bases). Germline values: CDR1 LNHDA, CDR2 SQIVND (reference sequence). CDR3 length equals 14 residues. The V end was cut by 2 bases, the J end by 5 bases, with 13 bases between. CDR3 amino acids: CASSIRGLAHEQYF. CDR3 sequence (DNA): TGTGCCAGTAGTATAAGGGGCTTGGCCCACGAGCAGTACTTC.

The chain combines TRBV5-5 with TRBJ2-5; D might be TRBD1 (6 bases). With 0 bases removed from V and 5 bases from J, the gap between germline ends came to 8 bases. CDR1 SGHKS and CDR2 YYEKEE come from the germline V gene (reference sequence). The CDR3 length is 13 residues. The CDR3 here is CASSLGQGETQYF. In nucleotides, the CDR3 is TGTGCCAGCAGCTTGGGCCAGGGGGAGACCCAGTACTTC. Looking up the rest from reference TRBV5-5 and TRBJ2-5 gives the full variable domain: DAGVTQSPTHLIKTRGQQVTLRCSPISGHKSVSWYQQVLGQGPQFIFQYYEKEERGRGNFPDRFSARQFPNYSSELNVNALLLGDSALYLCASSLGQGETQYFGPGTRLLVL.

The rearrangement uses TRBV18 and TRBJ1-5, with 7 bases fitting TRBD1. CDR1 KGHSH and CDR2 LQKENI come from the germline V gene. The ends lost 1 base at V and 14 bases at J; junction bases unmatched: 8. The CDR3 runs to 13 residues. Here the CDR3 reads CASSPRTLQGKHF. DNA for the CDR3: TGTGCCAGCTCACCACGCACCTTACAGGGGAAGCATTTT.

The chain carries TRBV2 and TRBJ2-1; TRBD2 agrees at 10 bases. Germline V gene sequence: CDR1 SNHLY, CDR2 FYNNEI. The CDR3 totals 15 residues. The V segment lost 4 bases and the J segment 10 bases; nucleotides outside the gene matches: 10. The CDR3 nucleotides are TGTGCCAGCAGTGTAACAGCGGGGGGGACCGAAGAGCAGTTCTTC. Its protein product is CASSVTAGGTEEQFF. Variable domain in full (rest from reference TRBV2 and TRBJ2-1): EPEVTQTPSHQVTQMGQEVILRCVPISNHLYFYWYRQILGQKVEFLVSFYNNEISEKSEIFDDQFSVERPDGSNFTLKIRSTKLEDSAMYFCASSVTAGGTEEQFFGPGTRLTVL.

The chain is built from TRBV7-2 and TRBJ1-5, with D tentatively TRBD1 (5 bases). CDR1 and CDR2 from the germline V gene are SGHTA and FQGNSA. Trimming shortened V by 1 base and J by 5 bases, and 12 bases separated the two germline ends. The CDR3 loop spans 15 amino acids. CDR3 loop: CASSLDGGDDQPQHF. The DNA of the CDR3 is TGTGCCAGCAGCTTAGATGGGGGGGACGATCAGCCCCAGCATTTT.

The table lists this clone with a few counts. This rearrangement joins TRBV7-9 to TRBJ2-1; 8 bases line up with TRBD1. Germline lookup yields CDR1 SEHNR and CDR2 FQNEAQ (reference sequence). V shed 2 bases, J shed 7 bases, and the junction held 4 bases outside the gene matches. CDR3 length equals 14 residues. CDR3 in DNA: TGTGCCAGCAGCTTACGGACAGGGAGGAATGAGCAGTTCTTC. This gives the protein CASSLRTGRNEQFF.